The T cell receptor (beta chain) under discussion was sequenced for a study of cytomegalovirus exposure and HLA in healthy donors. Study outcomes and limitations: In a later analysis, DRB1 alleles had the most associated TCRs; HLA-C alleles the fewest. The study put some 150 TCR beta chains on its list as cytomegalovirus-associated.

This CDR3 spans 13 amino acids. From germline, CDR1 is SGHRS and CDR2 YFSETQ. The germline V and J ends were trimmed by 3 bases and 6 bases, with 12 bases remaining between them. PCR primers comprised 60 Vbeta and 13 Jbeta primers. This table comes from immunoSEQ multiplex PCR, and its TCRdb copy is limited to in-frame clones, with some not included. The repertoire holds under 200,000 clones, with 60% to 85% as singletons. As regards this clone: What it binds is unknown.

The sample was PBMCs. The receptor was isolated from a woman aged 40-49 years in good health and CMV-seronegative. The chain joins TRBV5-1 to TRBJ1-1; possible D gene TRBD1, 6 bases. The chain's CDR3 is CASSSIQGSEAFF. The CDR3 nucleotides are TGCGCCAGCAGCTCAATACAGGGATCTGAAGCTTTCTTT.